Each of the 21 T cell receptor beta chains below was sequenced from the same sample in a study of spatial heterogeneity in lung cancer. TCRdb ran MiXCR on the 5' RACE reads and lists one entry per CDR3 protein. The sample carries 20,000 to 25,000 distinct CDR3 sequences, 8% to 10% recorded once. Indicated time point: blood at routine non-recurrence follow-up after resection. Sequences were derived from PBMCs, sampled at follow-up. Receptor source: a male donor with early-stage non-small cell lung cancer.

This sequence joins TRBV20-1 and TRBJ2-7; 7 bases fit TRBD2. The CDR3 runs 15 residues. Germline values: CDR1 DFQATT, CDR2 SNEGSKA (reference sequence). V shed 0 bases, J shed 4 bases, and the junction held 9 bases outside the gene matches. The CDR3 is CSARDYGEGRYEQYF. The CDR3 DNA follows: TGCAGTGCTAGAGATTACGGGGAGGGGAGGTACGAGCAGTACTTC.

There are a few counts of this clonotype. This chain uses TRBV5-6 with TRBJ2-5; tentative D call: TRBD2 (5 bases). V lost 0 bases and J 5 bases, leaving 8 bases between the germline ends. The germline CDR1 and CDR2 sequences are SGHDT and YYEEEE. The CDR3 length is 13 residues. CDR3 residues: CASSLATRETQYF. Written as DNA, the CDR3 is TGTGCCAGCAGCTTGGCCACTAGGGAGACCCAGTACTTC.

This clonotype was found many times. The chain has TRBV7-2 and TRBJ2-3; no firm D call. The CDR3 spans 11 residues. Trimming took off 6 bases at V and 9 bases at J, with 10 bases between the two ends. Germline CDR1 and CDR2: SGHTA and FQGNSA. Here the CDR3 DNA reads TGTGCCAGCAGTCCCAGCGTGACGCAGTATTTT. This gives the protein CASSPSVTQYF.

In this sample, this clonotype turned up many times. This chain connects TRBV28 to TRBJ1-4; D gene ambiguous. Germline V CDR1 and CDR2: MDHEN, SYDVKM. The CDR3 loop spans 15 amino acids. Trimming removed 1 base from V and 2 bases from J, with 8 bases in between. The CDR3: CASSLYAMTNEKLFF. In nucleotides, the CDR3 is TGTGCCAGCAGTTTATACGCAATGACTAATGAAAAACTGTTTTTT.

This clonotype was counted between two and nine times. The chain couples TRBV19 to TRBJ1-5; TRBD1 is a possible D gene (5 bases). V shed 7 bases and J shed 1 base, with 17 bases lying between them. The germline V gene has CDR1 LNHDA and CDR2 SQIVND (reference sequence). The CDR3 is made up of 16 amino acids. The CDR3 sequence is CASTPEPGNSNQPQHF. The CDR3 bases are TGTGCCAGTACCCCGGAGCCAGGGAACAGCAATCAGCCCCAGCATTTT.

J is TRBJ2-3 and V is TRBV5-1; D gene ambiguous. V was shortened by 4 bases and J by 6 bases, with 12 bases between the two germline ends. The CDR3 has 13 residues. From germline, CDR1 is SGHRS and CDR2 YFSETQ. The CDR3 protein is CASSPRTSDTQYF. The CDR3 DNA is TGCGCCAGCAGCCCCCGGACGTCGGATACGCAGTATTTT. Together with reference TRBV5-1 and TRBJ2-3, the CDR3 gives the full variable domain: KAGVTQTPRYLIKTRGQQVTLSCSPISGHRSVSWYQQTPGQGLQFLFEYFSETQRNKGNFPGRFSGRQFSNSRSEMNVSTLELGDSALYLCASSPRTSDTQYFGPGTRLTVL.

The chain is built from TRBV4-1 and TRBJ2-7, with a possible D match to TRBD2 (5 bases). CDR1 is MGHRA, CDR2 YSYEKL, per germline. V was trimmed by 2 bases and J by 0 bases, leaving 17 bases between them. This CDR3 is built from 17 residues. CDR3: CASSQWRGSESSYEQYF. For the CDR3, the DNA is TGCGCCAGCAGCCAATGGCGAGGGTCTGAAAGCTCCTACGAGCAGTACTTC.

The CDR3 region is CASSLWGGQGEPTQYF. In DNA form, the CDR3 reads TGTGCCAGCAGTTTATGGGGGGGACAGGGAGAGCCTACCCAGTACTTC. This sequence joins TRBV28 and TRBJ2-5, with 9 positions matching TRBD1. From germline, CDR1 is MDHEN and CDR2 SYDVKM. This CDR3 contains 16 residues. J lost 8 bases, V lost 0 bases, and 10 bases had no gene match.

Note on this clonotype: With a much larger clone just one base away, this may be a read error. The chain joins TRBV6-6 to TRBJ2-7, with D perhaps TRBD2 (5 bases). Trimming removed 4 bases at V and 0 bases at J, with 7 bases between. This CDR3 comprises 13 residues. The germline gives CDR1 MNHNY, CDR2 SVGAGI (reference sequence). The CDR3 nucleotides are TGTGCCAGCAGTTTCGGGATCTCCTACGAGCAGTACTTC. Translated, it gives CASSFGISYEQYF.

This clonotype showed up many times. The chain combines TRBV5-4 with TRBJ1-4; no firm D call. V was cut by 5 bases and J by 8 bases, with 16 bases left in between. CDR1 and CDR2 from the germline V gene are SGHNT and YYREEE (reference sequence). The length of the CDR3 is 14 residues. CDR3 in DNA: TGTGCCAGCAGTCCCCCCCATATGAAGGAAAAACTGTTTTTT. It is translated as CASSPPHMKEKLFF.

A remark on this clonotype: A much larger clonotype is one base distant, so this may be a read error. The rearrangement uses TRBV29-1 and TRBJ1-1; no definite D call. Germline-derived CDR1 and CDR2 are SQVTM and ANQGSEA. The CDR3 spans 14 residues. CDR3 coding DNA: TGCAGCGTTATCCTTACGGGCCGGAACACTAAAGCTTTCTTT. Encoded protein: CSVILTGRNTKAFF.

In the case of this clonotype: One base away lies a much larger clone, so this may be a sequencing read error. The V gene is TRBV28, the J gene TRBJ2-1; D uncertain. Looked up from germline, CDR1 is MDHEN and CDR2 is SYDVKM. This CDR3 spans 13 amino acids. Deletions cut 7 bases from V and 7 bases from J, with 14 bases between. The CDR3 protein is CASNPLLGNEQFF. CDR3 DNA sequence: TGTGCCAGCAATCCCCTGCTTGGAAATGAGCAGTTCTTC.

This clonotype was detected ten times or more. The chain couples TRBV24-1 to TRBJ2-1; 9 nucleotides agree with TRBD1. CDR3 length: 18 residues. Germline V gene lookup returns CDR1 KGHDR and CDR2 SFDVKD. J gave up 5 bases and V 1 base, and 11 bases lay outside the gene matches. This chain's CDR3 is CATSDFGTGPPYNNEQFF. CDR3 coding DNA: TGTGCCACCAGTGATTTCGGGACAGGGCCCCCCTATAACAATGAGCAGTTCTTC.

The gene calls are TRBV28 and TRBJ1-5; no clear D gene. The CDR3 length is 12 residues. V lost 5 bases and J lost 9, with 11 bases in between. Germline loops: CDR1 MDHEN, CDR2 SYDVKM. CDR3 loop: CASSLSLSPQHF. The CDR3 DNA is TGTGCCAGCAGTCTCTCCCTCTCGCCCCAGCATTTT.

This clonotype was observed at least ten times. The rearrangement joins TRBV6-6 to TRBJ2-7; D perhaps matches TRBD1 (6 bases). Germline loops: CDR1 MNHNY, CDR2 SVGAGI (reference sequence). Trimming pared 0 bases from V and 5 bases from J, leaving 11 bases between. The CDR3 extends over 14 amino acids. The CDR3 loop is CASSYSGALDEQYF. The CDR3 nucleotides are TGTGCCAGCAGTTACTCGGGGGCACTGGACGAGCAGTACTTC.

This clonotype occurred many times. The rearrangement links TRBV4-2 to TRBJ2-5, with TRBD1 as a possible D gene (6 bases). CDR1 and CDR2 from the germline V gene are LGHNA and YNFKEQ. CDR3 length equals 15 residues. Trimming cost V 0 bases and J 3 bases, with 11 bases left between them. The CDR3, as DNA: TGTGCCAGCAGCCAAGATGGGACACTAGAAGAGACCCAGTACTTC. Translating gives CASSQDGTLEETQYF.

This clonotype was picked up many times. The chain is built from TRBV28 and TRBJ1-2; 9 bases match TRBD1. Per the germline V gene, CDR1 is MDHEN and CDR2 is SYDVKM. Trimming cost V 2 bases and J 5 bases; bases outside gene matches: 3. This CDR3 has 14 amino acids. This CDR3 is CASSLGTGRYGYTF. In nucleotides, the CDR3 is TGTGCCAGCAGTTTAGGGACAGGGCGATATGGCTACACCTTC.

This clonotype showed up many times. The rearrangement joins TRBV9 to TRBJ2-1; possible D gene TRBD1, 5 bases. The germline V and J ends were trimmed by 4 bases and 9 bases, with 11 bases remaining between them. The germline CDR1 and CDR2 sequences are SGDLS and YYNGEE. There are 12 residues in the CDR3. This chain's CDR3 is CASSPQGPEQFF. CDR3 sequence (DNA): TGTGCCAGCAGCCCTCAGGGTCCTGAGCAGTTCTTC.

This clonotype has a count of ten or more. The chain recombines TRBV12-3 or TRBV12-4 with TRBJ2-2; 14 bases map to TRBD2. V trimming: 6 bases; J trimming: 6 bases; junction bases outside the gene matches: 3. The CDR3 runs 15 residues. The CDR3 region is CASRPGLAGAGELFF. The CDR3 nucleotides are TGTGCCAGCAGACCGGGACTAGCGGGGGCCGGGGAGCTGTTTTTT.

At least ten counts were recorded for this clonotype. The J gene is TRBJ2-5, the V gene TRBV7-9; D is ambiguous. Germline-derived CDR1 and CDR2 are SEHNR and FQNEAQ (reference sequence). The CDR3 contains 13 residues. V gave up 5 bases and J gave up 5 bases, with 12 bases separating them. CDR3 DNA sequence: TGTGCCAGCAGCCAAAACAGCTGGGAGACCCAGTACTTC. This gives the protein CASSQNSWETQYF.

The sample holds many counts of this clonotype. The V gene is TRBV13, the J gene TRBJ2-5; D tentatively reads TRBD1 or TRBD2 (5 bases each). This CDR3 spans 15 amino acids. The ends were cut back, 5 bases at V and 1 base at J, with 14 bases in the middle. Germline V gene sequence: CDR1 PRHDT, CDR2 FYEKMQ (reference sequence). CDR3 bases: TGTGCCAGCAGCGGCCCGTTGGGGGTCCAAGAGACCCAGTACTTC. Protein: CASSGPLGVQETQYF.